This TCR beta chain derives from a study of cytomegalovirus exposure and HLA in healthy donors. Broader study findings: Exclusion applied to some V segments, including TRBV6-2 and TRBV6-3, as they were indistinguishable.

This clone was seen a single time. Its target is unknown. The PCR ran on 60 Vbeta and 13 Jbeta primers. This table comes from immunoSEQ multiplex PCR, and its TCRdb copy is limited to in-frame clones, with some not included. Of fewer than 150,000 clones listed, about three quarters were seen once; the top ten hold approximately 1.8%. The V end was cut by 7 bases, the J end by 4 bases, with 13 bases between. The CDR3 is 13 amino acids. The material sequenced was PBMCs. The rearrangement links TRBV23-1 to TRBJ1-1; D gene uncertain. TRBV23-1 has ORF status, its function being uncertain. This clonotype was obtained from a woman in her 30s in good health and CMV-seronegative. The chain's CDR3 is CASKSEGSTEAFF. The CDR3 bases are TGCGCCAGCAAATCCGAGGGATCCACTGAAGCTTTCTTT.